The 15 T cell receptor beta chains below come from one sample, sequenced in a study of T cell responses to AZD1222 COVID-19 vaccine. Assay used: immunoSEQ multiplex PCR; TCRdb lists only in-frame clones, some missing. The sample consists of about 110,000 clones, roughly nine tenths of them appearing once. The sequencing used peripheral blood, collected on day 0 of MenACWY control vaccination. The source of these receptors is an adult in good health.

The genes are TRBV6-2 or TRBV6-3 and TRBJ1-1; 8 bases match TRBD1. V was clipped by 5 bases and J by 6 bases; unmatched bases: 8. Germline CDR1 MNHEY, CDR2 SVGEGT. The CDR3 contains 14 residues. CDR3 loop: CASSQSTGAAEAFF. CDR3 DNA: TGTGCCAGCAGTCAATCGACAGGGGCGGCTGAAGCTTTCTTT.

The chain combines TRBV19 with TRBJ1-1, with unresolved D. CDR3 length equals 15 residues. V was cut by 3 bases and J by 1 base, with 12 bases left in between. Per germline, CDR1 LNHDA and CDR2 SQIVND (reference sequence). The CDR3 DNA sequence: TGTGCCAGTAGTATTTGGAGGTCCTCGAACACTGAAGCTTTCTTT. As protein: CASSIWRSSNTEAFF. Full variable domain (outside the CDR3, taken from reference TRBV19 and TRBJ1-1): DGGITQSPKYLFRKEGQNVTLSCEQNLNHDAMYWYRQDPGQGLRLIYYSQIVNDFQKGDIAEGYSVSREKKESFPLTVTSAQKNPTAFYLCASSIWRSSNTEAFFGQGTRLTVV.

The sample holds one count of this clone. The V call is TRBV7-2, the J call TRBJ2-3; 10 nucleotides line up with TRBD2. The CDR3 consists of 16 residues. Germline V gene data show CDR1 as SGHTA and CDR2 as FQGNSA. V dropped 4 bases and J dropped 6; count of bases not matched to a gene: 10. CDR3 loop: CASSWALAGAADTQYF. The CDR3 DNA reads as TGTGCCAGCAGCTGGGCTCTAGCGGGGGCGGCGGATACGCAGTATTTT.

The rearrangement links TRBV12-3 or TRBV12-4 to TRBJ1-2, with 8 positions matching TRBD1. V lost 9 bases to trimming and J lost 2 bases; unmatched junction nucleotides: 5. The CDR3 sequence is 13 residues long. The CDR3 DNA reads as TGTGCCAGTGCCCGGGACAGGAACTATGGCTACACCTTC. It specifies CASARDRNYGYTF.

V is TRBV27 and J is TRBJ1-6, with a tentative D call TRBD1 (5 bases). CDR1 is MNHEY and CDR2 is SMNVEV in the germline V gene (reference sequence). Trimming removed 6 bases at V and 9 bases at J, with 15 bases between. The CDR3 is 14 residues long. As DNA, the CDR3 is TGTGCCAGCAGCCCCGTTAGGGGTAGTTCACCCCTCCACTTT. It is translated as CASSPVRGSSPLHF.

V and J are TRBV7-9 and TRBJ1-4; weak D call: TRBD1 (5 bases). Trimming pared 1 base from V and 7 bases from J, leaving 10 bases between. CDR1 and CDR2 from the germline V gene are SEHNR and FQNEAQ (reference sequence). The CDR3 spans 14 residues. The CDR3 nucleotides are TGTGCCAGCAGCTTAGTCGGGGACGCTGAAAAACTGTTTTTT. This encodes CASSLVGDAEKLFF.

V gene TRBV4-2 combines with J gene TRBJ1-5, with 8 positions matching TRBD1. Germline values: CDR1 LGHNA, CDR2 YNFKEQ. The CDR3 is 14 residues long. V dropped 5 bases and J dropped 5; count of bases not matched to a gene: 5. The CDR3 loop is CASSYGQGHQPQHF. The CDR3 DNA reads as TGTGCCAGCAGCTACGGACAGGGACATCAGCCCCAGCATTTT.

This clone was seen once. The rearrangement links TRBV27 to TRBJ1-6, with a possible D match to TRBD1 (5 bases). V was shortened by 4 bases and J by 5 bases, with 15 bases between the two germline ends. In germline, CDR1 is MNHEY, CDR2 SMNVEV (reference sequence). The CDR3 length is 16 residues. CDR3 protein: CASSSGALGDNSPLHF. The CDR3 region has the DNA TGTGCCAGCAGTTCCGGGGCCCTCGGGGATAATTCACCCCTCCACTTT.

This chain links TRBV18 with TRBJ2-7; D may match TRBD1 or TRBD2 (5 bases each). The germline V gene has CDR1 KGHSH and CDR2 LQKENI. The germline V and J ends were trimmed by 3 bases and 2 bases, with 11 bases remaining between them. This CDR3 contains 14 residues. This CDR3 is CASSPRDGAYEQYF. The CDR3, as DNA: TGTGCCAGCTCACCCCGGGACGGGGCCTACGAGCAGTACTTC. Full variable domain (outside the CDR3, taken from reference TRBV18 and TRBJ2-7): NAGVMQNPRHLVRRRGQEARLRCSPMKGHSHVYWYRQLPEEGLKFMVYLQKENIIDESGMPKERFSAEFPKEGPSILRIQQVVRGDSAAYFCASSPRDGAYEQYFGPGTRLTVT.

This clone was seen a handful of times. The chain couples TRBV29-1 to TRBJ1-2; D gene uncertain. Trimming shortened V by 7 bases and J by 5 bases, and 23 bases separated the two germline ends. The CDR3 runs 15 residues. Germline values: CDR1 SQVTM, CDR2 ANQGSEA. The CDR3 DNA reads as TGCAGCGCCGTGTTGGACGGCGGGCTTTCGTATGGCTACACCTTC. Amino acids: CSAVLDGGLSYGYTF.

This sequence joins TRBV5-6 and TRBJ2-7, with D maybe TRBD1 (6 bases). V was trimmed by 5 bases and J by 2 bases, leaving 23 bases between them. This CDR3 has 17 amino acids. From germline, CDR1 is SGHDT and CDR2 YYEEEE. This chain's CDR3 is CASSSYRDNSLPYEQYF. CDR3 in DNA: TGTGCCAGCAGTTCTTACCGGGACAACTCCCTGCCCTACGAGCAGTACTTC.

The chain links TRBV2 to TRBJ2-1; D is tentatively TRBD1 or TRBD2 (6 bases each). Germline values: CDR1 SNHLY, CDR2 FYNNEI. The CDR3 covers 15 residues. CDR3 residues: CVYQGPGAPDTEQFF. CDR3 DNA sequence: TGTGTCTACCAGGGACCGGGGGCCCCGGACACTGAGCAGTTCTTC. The full variable domain, its missing parts supplied by reference TRBV2 and TRBJ2-1, is EPEVTQTPSHQVTQMGQEVILRCVPISNHLYFYWYRQILGQKVEFLVSFYNNEISEKSEIFDDQFSVERPDGSNFTLKIRSTKLEDSAMYFCVYQGPGAPDTEQFFGPGTRLTVL.

The V call is TRBV24-1, the J call TRBJ2-1, with 8 positions matching TRBD1. CDR3 length: 16 residues. CDR1 and CDR2 from the germline V gene are KGHDR and SFDVKD. Trimming cost V 0 bases and J 2 bases; bases outside gene matches: 2. The CDR3 loop is CATSDLPQGAYNEQFF. In DNA form, the CDR3 reads TGTGCCACCAGTGATTTGCCACAGGGGGCCTACAATGAGCAGTTCTTC.

V usage is TRBV28 and J usage is TRBJ2-6; D is perhaps TRBD1 or TRBD2 (5 bases each). The CDR3 extends over 15 amino acids. Trimming removed 7 bases from V and 2 bases from J, with 12 bases in between. Per the germline V gene, CDR1 is MDHEN and CDR2 is SYDVKM. The CDR3 sequence: CASKTVGAGANVLTF. The CDR3 nucleotides read TGTGCCAGCAAAACTGTGGGGGCTGGGGCCAACGTCCTGACTTTC.

This clone has more than one count but fewer than ten. V usage is TRBV5-6 and J usage is TRBJ1-2, with no clear D. Germline V CDR1 and CDR2: SGHDT, YYEEEE. The CDR3 extends over 11 amino acids. The V gene lost 3 bases and the J gene lost 0 bases, with 0 bases spanning the gap. DNA for the CDR3: TGTGCCAGCAGCTCTAACTATGGCTACACCTTC. It specifies CASSSNYGYTF. Supplemented by reference TRBV5-6 and TRBJ1-2, the full variable domain reads DAGVTQSPTHLIKTRGQQVTLRCSPKSGHDTVSWYQQALGQGPQFIFQYYEEEERQRGNFPDRFSGHQFPNYSSELNVNALLLGDSALYLCASSSNYGYTFGSGTRLTVV.